This T cell receptor (beta chain) comes out of a study of T cell responses to AZD1222 COVID-19 vaccine. This clone was found a few times. Generated by immunoSEQ multiplex PCR, the TCRdb table keeps only in-frame clones and is missing some. The data show about 100,000 clones, roughly 86% seen once. This CDR3 spans 15 amino acids. Germline V gene sequence: CDR1 MDHEN, CDR2 SYDVKM. Trimming took off 0 bases at V and 2 bases at J, with 10 bases between the two ends. The origin of this receptor is an adult in good health. The V and J genes are TRBV28 and TRBJ1-1, with unresolved D. The input for sequencing was peripheral blood, taken on day 0 of MenACWY control vaccination. CDR3 loop: CASSLWGWANTEAFF. The CDR3 nucleotides read TGTGCCAGCAGTTTATGGGGGTGGGCTAACACTGAAGCTTTCTTT.